These 23 T cell receptor beta chains were sequenced from one sample in a study of blood T cell repertoires in COVID-19. The assay was immunoSEQ multiplex PCR, and TCRdb's table has in-frame clones only and misses some. The sample has around 340,000 clones; about 86% are singletons. The material sequenced was PBMCs or T cells enriched from blood (not recorded which). The receptors stem from a woman aged 40 to 50 with acute COVID-19.

This clone showed up just a few times. The chain employs TRBV9 and TRBJ1-2; 9 positions agree with TRBD1. V shed 4 bases and J 5 bases; nucleotides not matched to a gene: 6. Germline V lookup: CDR1 SGDLS, CDR2 YYNGEE. The CDR3 has 14 amino acids. CDR3 nucleotide sequence: TGTGCCAGCAGCACAGGGGGCGGAGGTTATGGCTACACCTTC. This translates into CASSTGGGGYGYTF. The full variable domain, completed using reference TRBV9 and TRBJ1-2, is DSGVTQTPKHLITATGQRVTLRCSPRSGDLSVYWYQQSLDQGLQFLIQYYNGEERAKGNILERFSAQQFPDLHSELNLSSLELGDSALYFCASSTGGGGYGYTFGSGTRLTVV.

The V and J genes are TRBV18 and TRBJ1-1, with 7 positions matching TRBD1. The CDR3 is made up of 15 amino acids. The V gene end was trimmed by 1 base and the J gene end by 8 bases; junction bases not matched to a gene: 10. Germline V gene lookup returns CDR1 KGHSH and CDR2 LQKENI. In nucleotides, the CDR3 is TGTGCCAGCTCACCACTAGGTTCAAGGGGGCTAGAAGCTTTCTTT. Encoded protein: CASSPLGSRGLEAFF.

This clone appeared once. The chain has TRBV2 and TRBJ2-1; 9 bases align to TRBD2. V shed 3 bases and J 6 bases; nucleotides not matched to a gene: 9. This CDR3 has 16 residues. CDR1 SNHLY and CDR2 FYNNEI come from the germline V gene. This CDR3 is CASSDLVAGVFNEQFF. In DNA, the CDR3 is TGTGCCAGCAGTGATTTGGTAGCGGGAGTATTCAATGAGCAGTTCTTC.

The chain joins TRBV18 to TRBJ1-2; unclear D gene. Trimming cost V 1 base and J 1 base, with 7 bases left between them. Germline V CDR1 and CDR2: KGHSH, LQKENI. The CDR3 totals 14 residues. This CDR3 is CASSPRRFNYGYTF. DNA for the CDR3: TGTGCCAGCTCACCACGTAGATTTAACTATGGCTACACCTTC.

This rearrangement joins TRBV6-5 to TRBJ1-2; 7 bases match TRBD1. With V trimmed by 6 bases and J by 5 bases, 6 bases remained unmatched. Germline CDR1 reads MNHEY; CDR2 reads SVGAGI. The CDR3 has 13 amino acids. The CDR3 DNA reads as TGTGCCAGCAGAAGCGACAGGGCTTATGGCTACACCTTC. Protein sequence: CASRSDRAYGYTF.

This sequence joins TRBV20-1 and TRBJ1-1, with unresolved D. This CDR3 contains 14 residues. V lost 3 bases and J lost 1, with 12 bases in between. Germline CDR1 is DFQATT and CDR2 is SNEGSKA (reference sequence). CDR3 nucleotide sequence: TGCAGTGCTAGTACTCAGGATGGGAACACTGAAGCTTTCTTT. It yields the protein CSASTQDGNTEAFF.

In DNA, the CDR3 is TGTGCCAGTAGTGACAAACAGGGTTCTGGCTACACCTTC. Translation gives CASSDKQGSGYTF. The chain combines TRBV19 with TRBJ1-2, with D possibly TRBD1 on 6 matching bases. The CDR3 contains 13 residues. V was shortened by 5 bases and J by 7 bases, with 14 bases between the two germline ends. Germline V gene sequence: CDR1 LNHDA, CDR2 SQIVND (reference sequence). The variable domain in full, with the rest retrieved from reference TRBV19 and TRBJ1-2, is DGGITQSPKYLFRKEGQNVTLSCEQNLNHDAMYWYRQDPGQGLRLIYYSQIVNDFQKGDIAEGYSVSREKKESFPLTVTSAQKNPTAFYLCASSDKQGSGYTFGSGTRLTVV.

The chain links TRBV27 to TRBJ2-7, with D possibly TRBD1 on 5 matching bases. V lost 5 bases, J lost 6 bases, and 20 bases lay in between. This CDR3 region has 15 residues. Germline CDR1 and CDR2: MNHEY and SMNVEV (reference sequence). As DNA, the CDR3 is TGTGCCAGCAGTCCAAACAGTGGGGCTGTCCGCGAGCAGTACTTC. As protein: CASSPNSGAVREQYF.

J is TRBJ2-2 and V is TRBV18, with D perhaps TRBD2 (6 bases). V was clipped by 4 bases and J by 0 bases, with 12 bases between them. The CDR3 consists of 16 residues. Germline lookup yields CDR1 KGHSH and CDR2 LQKENI. CDR3 region: CASSQTTGANTGELFF. The CDR3 DNA reads as TGTGCCAGCTCACAAACGACGGGGGCGAACACCGGGGAGCTGTTTTTT.

This chain connects TRBV4-1 to TRBJ1-1; 7 bases line up with TRBD1. Germline V CDR1 and CDR2: MGHRA, YSYEKL. The CDR3 consists of 13 residues. The ends lost 4 bases at V and 4 bases at J; junction bases unmatched: 3. The CDR3 DNA reads TGCGCCAGCAGCCCGACAGGGACCACTGAAGCTTTCTTT. This translates into CASSPTGTTEAFF.

The chain combines TRBV4-2 with TRBJ1-2, with D uncertain. The CDR3 is 14 residues long. V dropped 0 bases and J dropped 8 bases, with 13 bases sitting between them. The germline gives CDR1 LGHNA, CDR2 YNFKEQ. CDR3 sequence (DNA): TGTGCCAGCAGCCAAGATCAACAGCCAAGGGGCTACACCTTC. Protein product: CASSQDQQPRGYTF.

The chain couples TRBV2 to TRBJ2-1, with 13 positions matching TRBD2. V shed 4 bases, J shed 7 bases, and the junction held 4 bases outside the gene matches. The CDR3 extends over 15 amino acids. Germline V gives CDR1 SNHLY, CDR2 FYNNEI. The DNA for the CDR3 is TGTGCCAGCAGTGTTCGGACTAGCGGGAGTAATGAGCAGTTCTTC. Translation gives CASSVRTSGSNEQFF.

The chain has TRBV4-2 and TRBJ2-3; TRBD1 matches 7 bases. Germline lookup yields CDR1 LGHNA and CDR2 YNFKEQ. The CDR3 has 13 residues. V dropped 3 bases and J dropped 5; count of bases not matched to a gene: 2. DNA for the CDR3: TGTGCCAGCAGCCAGACAGGGAGAGATACGCAGTATTTT. Protein product: CASSQTGRDTQYF.

On this clone itself: Germline and junction disagree at one end, which may indicate a read error. The V call is TRBV7-9, the J call TRBJ1-6; maybe TRBD1 (5 bases). Per the germline V gene, CDR1 is SEHNR and CDR2 is FQNEAQ (reference sequence). CDR3 size: 16 residues. The chain's CDR3 is CVSSRQSGEGNSPLHF. CDR3 nucleotide sequence: TGTGTCAGCAGCCGTCAATCGGGGGAGGGGAATTCACCCCTCCACTTT.

This clone was seen a single time. The V and J genes are TRBV7-9 and TRBJ1-2; TRBD1 matches at 7 bases. The germline V gene encodes CDR1 SEHNR and CDR2 FQNEAQ (reference sequence). Trimming at V came to 5 bases and at J to 8 bases, leaving 11 bases not matched to a gene. CDR3 length equals 14 residues. CDR3 sequence reads: CASSPKTGTEGYTF. The CDR3 coding sequence is TGTGCCAGCAGCCCGAAGACAGGGACGGAAGGCTACACCTTC. The full variable domain, rest sourced from reference TRBV7-9 and TRBJ1-2, is DTGVSQNPRHKITKRGQNVTFRCDPISEHNRLYWYRQTLGQGPEFLTYFQNEAQLEKSRLLSDRFSAERPKGSFSTLEIQRTEQGDSAMYLCASSPKTGTEGYTFGSGTRLTVV.

The chain joins TRBV3-1 (or the pseudogene TRBV3-2) to TRBJ1-1; D is unresolved. The CDR3 covers 12 residues. V was pared by 2 bases and J by 4 bases, with 5 bases between. Per the germline V gene, CDR1 is LGHDT and CDR2 is YNNKEL (reference sequence). The CDR3 spells CASSQRSTEAFF. The CDR3 DNA reads as TGTGCCAGCAGCCAACGTAGCACTGAAGCTTTCTTT.

J is TRBJ2-3 and V is TRBV7-9, with 9 bases that match TRBD2. V shed 4 bases, J shed 6 bases, and the junction held 8 bases outside the gene matches. Germline V gene lookup returns CDR1 SEHNR and CDR2 FQNEAQ (reference sequence). The CDR3 totals 15 residues. The CDR3 spells CASSSLAGWWDTQYF. Here the CDR3 DNA reads TGTGCCAGCAGCTCCCTAGCGGGATGGTGGGATACGCAGTATTTT.

The J gene is TRBJ2-1, the V gene TRBV10-3; D is undetermined. With 5 bases removed from V and 0 bases from J, the gap between germline ends came to 20 bases. The CDR3 contains 18 residues. The germline V gene encodes CDR1 ENHRY and CDR2 SYGVKD. As DNA, the CDR3 is TGTGCCATCAGTCAAATCAGGAACTCCCCCAGCTCCTACAATGAGCAGTTCTTC. Encoded protein: CAISQIRNSPSSYNEQFF.

V usage is TRBV5-8 and J usage is TRBJ1-3; 8 positions agree with TRBD1. CDR3 length equals 18 residues. V gave up 0 bases and J gave up 1 base; unmatched junction bases: 9. Germline CDR1 and CDR2: SGHTS and YDEGEE. CDR3 DNA sequence: TGTGCCAGCAGCTTGGGAGACAGGGGATATTGGTCTGGAAACACCATATATTTT. Translation: CASSLGDRGYWSGNTIYF.

This clone turned up a few times. The CDR3 region has the DNA TGTGCCAGCAGTTATCAGGGGGCGCACAATGAGCAGTTCTTC. This gives the protein CASSYQGAHNEQFF. The V call is TRBV6-2 or TRBV6-3, the J call TRBJ2-1; 8 bases match TRBD1. The CDR3 is 14 residues long. With V trimmed by 3 bases and J by 5 bases, 3 bases remained unmatched. The germline gives CDR1 MNHEY, CDR2 SVGEGT.

This clone came up a few times. The genes are TRBV7-2 and TRBJ1-2, with D possibly TRBD1 on 5 matching bases. Germline CDR1 reads SGHTA; CDR2 reads FQGNSA. Trimming took off 5 bases at V and 8 bases at J, with 21 bases between the two ends. CDR3 length equals 15 residues. CDR3 coding DNA: TGTGCCAGCAGCCCCCCTGGGGCAAGTAATTCGGGCTACACCTTC. This translates into CASSPPGASNSGYTF.

J is TRBJ1-4 and V is TRBV6-6; 12 bases match TRBD1. The germline V gene encodes CDR1 MNHNY and CDR2 SVGAGI (reference sequence). J lost 8 bases, V lost 5 bases, and 21 bases had no gene match. The CDR3 extends over 20 amino acids. CDR3 in amino acids: CASSRSSLPGTGGAREKLFF. CDR3 in DNA: TGTGCCAGCAGTCGAAGTTCCCTTCCCGGGACAGGGGGCGCAAGGGAAAAACTGTTTTTT.

The V and J genes are TRBV6-5 and TRBJ2-3, with no clear D. Germline-derived CDR1 and CDR2 are MNHEY and SVGAGI. The CDR3 runs 11 residues. V lost 6 bases and J 2 bases, leaving 3 bases between the germline ends. CDR3 in amino acids: CASRATDTQYF. CDR3 DNA: TGTGCCAGCAGGGCCACAGATACGCAGTATTTT.